Listed below are T cell receptor beta chains from one sample, sequenced in a study of OX40 agonist ivuxolimab in advanced cancers. TCRdb keeps only in-frame clones here, not all; method: immunoSEQ multiplex PCR. The sample has about 79,000 clones; less than 95% are singletons. The source material was CD4+ or CD8+ T cells sorted from blood, sampled in a trial of the OX40 agonist ivuxolimab. These receptor sequences come from an adult with an advanced solid tumor such as melanoma, head and neck, liver or kidney cancer. Both conserved end residues are part of each CDR3. A D gene is named only where the DNA matches it firmly. Only part of the rows carry a size: once, few, many, or a class if the clone is expanded.

J,V,size,D,CDR3,DNA
TRBJ1-6,TRBV10-3,.,.,CAISEAGILRGGNSPLHF,TGTGCCATCAGTGAGGCCGGGATTCTTAGGGGTGGTAATTCACCCCTCCACTTT
TRBJ2-5,TRBV5-1,.,.,CASSIGQLEETQYF,TGCGCCAGCAGCATTGGGCAGTTGGAAGAGACCCAGTACTTC
TRBJ2-6,TRBV9,.,.,CASSIDLSGANVLTF,TGTGCCAGCAGCATAGACCTTTCTGGGGCCAACGTCCTGACTTTC
TRBJ1-5,TRBV27,.,.,CASSLHKGPPQPQHF,TGTGCCAGCAGTTTACATAAGGGTCCGCCGCAGCCCCAGCATTTT
TRBJ2-1,TRBV5-1,.,.,CASSLGWGSGYNEQFF,TGCGCCAGCAGCTTGGGTTGGGGATCCGGCTACAATGAGCAGTTCTTC
TRBJ2-1,TRBV18,.,TRBD2,CASTRAGDQYNEQFF,TGTGCCAGCACCCGAGCGGGGGACCAGTACAATGAGCAGTTCTTC
TRBJ1-5,TRBV6-9,.,TRBD1,CASSYRDPGGARGNQPQHF,TGTGCCAGCAGTTATCGCGACCCAGGGGGGGCACGAGGCAATCAGCCCCAGCATTTT
TRBJ1-1,TRBV5-8,.,.,CASSLVGGPNTEAFF,TGTGCCAGCAGCTTGGTGGGGGGTCCGAACACTGAAGCTTTCTTT
TRBJ1-5,TRBV19,.,.,CASNHRDRSNQPQHF,TGTGCCAGTAATCACAGGGATAGGAGCAATCAGCCCCAGCATTTT
TRBJ1-2,TRBV19,.,.,CASSGRGLGYGYTF,TGTGCCAGTAGTGGCAGGGGCCTGGGCTATGGCTACACCTTC
TRBJ2-3,TRBV19,.,TRBD2,CASMGAPESGADTQYF,TGTGCCAGTATGGGAGCCCCAGAGAGCGGGGCAGATACGCAGTATTTT
TRBJ1-1,TRBV11-3,.,.,CASSLLQVNTEAFF,TGTGCCAGCAGCTTACTACAGGTAAACACTGAAGCTTTCTTT
TRBJ2-1,TRBV2,once,.,CASRRPPGPGVEQFF,TGTGCCAGCAGAAGACCCCCGGGTCCTGGAGTGGAGCAGTTCTTC
TRBJ1-2,TRBV27,.,.,CASSFKAGYGYTF,TGTGCCAGCAGTTTCAAGGCGGGCTATGGCTACACCTTC
TRBJ1-3,TRBV9,.,TRBD1,CASSPWTGGYSGNTIYF,TGTGCCAGCAGCCCTTGGACAGGGGGCTACTCTGGAAACACCATATATTTT
TRBJ2-3,TRBV6-5,.,.,CASSERDTQYF,TGTGCCAGCAGTGAAAGAGATACGCAGTATTTT
TRBJ1-3,TRBV11-2,.,TRBD1,CASSYRQGAGNTIYF,TGTGCCAGCAGCTACCGACAGGGGGCCGGAAACACCATATATTTT
TRBJ2-3,TRBV6-1,few,TRBD2,CASSGGTDTQYF,TGTGCCAGTTCGGGGGGAACAGATACGCAGTATTTT
TRBJ1-5,TRBV11-2,.,TRBD1,CASSSWGKGAQPQHF,TGTGCCAGCAGCTCCTGGGGTAAGGGGGCCCAGCCCCAGCATTTT
TRBJ2-7,TRBV11-2,.,TRBD1,CASSGDRGPGAEQYF,TGTGCCAGCAGCGGGGACAGGGGCCCCGGGGCCGAGCAGTACTTC
TRBJ2-2,TRBV5-6,.,.,CASSFPPHAANTGELFF,TGTGCCAGCAGTTTCCCTCCCCACGCAGCGAACACCGGGGAGCTGTTTTTT
TRBJ1-6,TRBV5-1,once,.,CASSQGEGSSPLHF,TGCGCCAGCAGCCAAGGAGAGGGAAGTTCACCCCTCCACTTT
TRBJ1-6,TRBV4-1,.,.,CASSHQLQRLNSPLHF,TGCGCCAGCAGCCACCAACTCCAACGGCTTAATTCACCCCTCCACTTT
TRBJ2-2,TRBV6-5,.,.,CASRRTGSYTGELFF,TGTGCCAGCAGACGCACCGGGAGCTACACCGGGGAGCTGTTTTTT
TRBJ2-5,TRBV4-2,.,TRBD2,CASSQAPLSGGGQETQYF,TGTGCCAGCAGCCAAGCCCCTCTAAGCGGGGGGGGCCAAGAGACCCAGTACTTC
TRBJ2-5,TRBV12-5,.,TRBD1,CASGLGTGSSPNQETQYF,TGTGCTAGTGGTTTGGGGACAGGAAGTTCTCCGAACCAAGAGACCCAGTACTTC
TRBJ1-4,TRBV18,.,.,CASSPDSGFTNEKLFF,TGTGCCAGCTCACCTGATTCGGGTTTTACTAATGAAAAACTGTTTTTT
TRBJ2-6,TRBV19,.,.,CASSMANRARSGANILTF,TGTGCCAGTAGTATGGCCAACAGGGCGCGGTCTGGGGCCAACATCCTGACTTTC
TRBJ1-6,TRBV28,.,TRBD1,CASSLVGQGNSPLHF,TGTGCCAGCAGTTTAGTGGGACAGGGTAATTCACCCCTCCACTTT